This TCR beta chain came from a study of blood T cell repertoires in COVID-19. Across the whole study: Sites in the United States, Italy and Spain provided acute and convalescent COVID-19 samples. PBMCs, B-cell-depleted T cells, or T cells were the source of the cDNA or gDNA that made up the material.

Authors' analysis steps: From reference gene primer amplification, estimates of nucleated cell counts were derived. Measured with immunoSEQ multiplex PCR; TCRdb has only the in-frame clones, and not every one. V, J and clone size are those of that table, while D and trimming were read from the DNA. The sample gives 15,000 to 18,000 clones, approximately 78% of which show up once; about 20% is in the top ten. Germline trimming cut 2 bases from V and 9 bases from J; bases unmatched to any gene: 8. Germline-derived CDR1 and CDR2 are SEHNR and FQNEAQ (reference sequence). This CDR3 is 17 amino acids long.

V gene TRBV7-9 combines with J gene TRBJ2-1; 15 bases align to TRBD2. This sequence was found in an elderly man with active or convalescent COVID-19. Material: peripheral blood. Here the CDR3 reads CASSLNPGLAGGGEQFF. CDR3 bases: TGTGCCAGCAGCTTAAACCCCGGACTAGCGGGGGGGGGTGAGCAGTTCTTC.